These 2 T cell receptor beta chains came from one sample sequenced in a study of blood T cells in healthy people across ages. Primers used in a second PCR of roughly 7 to 12 cycles were a sample-barcoded 5' primer and a J-beta primer mix. Each CDR3 protein is one row after TCRdb ran MiXCR on the 5' RACE reads. The table has over 550,000 distinct CDR3 sequences, around 31% seen once. Sequences were obtained from blood. Receptors originate from a woman of 80 years or more in good health.

A few counts support this clonotype. This chain connects TRBV12-3 or TRBV12-4 to TRBJ2-2; no clear D gene. Trimming shortened V by 7 bases and J by 0 bases, and 9 bases separated the two germline ends. This CDR3 has 14 residues. CDR3 sequence (DNA): TGTGCCAGCACCCCACCCACGAACACCGGGGAGCTGTTTTTT. This codes for CASTPPTNTGELFF.

This clonotype was seen repeatedly, ten times or more. V gene TRBV28 combines with J gene TRBJ2-1; possible D gene TRBD2, 5 bases. Germline CDR1 is MDHEN and CDR2 is SYDVKM. This CDR3 contains 13 residues. Trimming cost V 4 bases and J 4 bases, with 8 bases left between them. The CDR3 nucleotides read TGTGCCAGCAGTTCGCGGGCGTACAATGAGCAGTTCTTC. Translation: CASSSRAYNEQFF.